This TCR beta chain was captured by sequencing in a study of CD8 T cells in Susac syndrome (dated by TCRdb to about 2019). In the study overall: Of the Susac syndrome patients who were sequenced, roughly six had clinically active disease and roughly 8 were in clinical remission. The study compared CD8+ T cell repertoire clonality among 11 to 12 healthy donors, 14 Susac syndrome patients and roughly 16 multiple sclerosis patients. The study used repertoire sequencing to test whether antigen drove CD8+ T cell activation and differentiation in Susac syndrome. Susac syndrome patients were therapy-naive, on corticosteroids (some also receiving IVIg), or on IVIg alone at blood withdrawal. The research as a whole found: In the total CD8+ and CD8+ TEMRA repertoires, around 17 and five Susac-specific public clones, respectively, were identified. The study acknowledged that relatively few individuals were included in the TCR sequencing and HLA analysis. Clonal expansion was seen in Susac syndrome CD8+ repertoires, peaking in CD8+ TEMRA cells and being greater in clinically active patients than in remitting ones.

On this clonotype: It has no known antigen specificity. The record has no base qualities; no much larger clone is one base away.

Peripheral blood CD8+ and CD4+ T cells from healthy donors, Susac syndrome patients and multiple sclerosis patients were profiled using high-throughput TCR beta sequencing. The Susac syndrome patients fulfilled recently defined diagnostic criteria for definite or probable disease. Bulk CD8+ and CD4+ T cells were purified by magnetic negative isolation, while CD8+ TEMRA cells were enriched using FACS. Blood was drawn into EDTA tubes, processed within 24 hours, and PBMCs were isolated by density gradient centrifugation. PBMCs intended for TCR sequencing were cryopreserved in liquid nitrogen and were subsequently thawed in a 37 degrees C water bath. The sorted or isolated CD4+, CD8+ and CD8+ TEMRA cells had a purity of 90% or higher. RNA was extracted with the RNeasy kit and roughly 0.45 to 1 ug was reverse transcribed using random hexamers. TCR beta CDR3 regions were amplified with the immunoSEQ multiplex PCR assay covering 54 Vbeta and 13 Jbeta segments. To correct PCR amplification bias, a synthetic template baseline was used for both primer optimization and computational correction. The paper's processing steps were these. Reads were annotated to V, D and J genes according to IMGT and were analyzed with immunoSEQ Analyzer, with only productive sequences retained. Clonality was computed as one minus Shannon entropy normalized by log2 of the number of productive unique sequences. For each patient and control, public and private clones were evaluated within the 100 most prevalent clones. A clone was defined as Susac-specific if it was absent from the healthy and MS cohorts, from roughly 990 published viral clones and from other ImmuneACCESS disease sequences. TCRdb itself trimmed the public reads at Q25 with fastp, ran MiXCR and retained productive beta chains. Rows are unified per CDR3 protein, each entry keeping the most common DNA and genes. TCRdb's processing, not the authors', yielded these V and J calls. Here the sample has about 85,000 distinct CDR3 sequences; 85% to 95% occur a single time. The ten most abundant clones make up 0.45% to 0.5% of the sample.

The sequence was collected from a human donor with Susac syndrome. Specimen: CD8+ T cells from PBMCs.

This receptor carries the CDR3 CASSLGQSYYEQYF. The bases read TGTGCCAGCAGCTTAGGACAGAGCTACTACGAGCAGTACTTC. This chain joins TRBV5-6 to TRBJ2-7; a weak D assignment points to TRBD1 (6 bases agree). The junction shows trimming of 2 bases on V and 3 bases on J, plus 12 bases between the germline ends. Counted from cysteine to phenylalanine, this CDR3 has 14 amino acids. CDR3 DNA is the only sequence kept; it has 42 bases, read in frame from the first base. As encoded in the germline V gene, CDR1 is SGHDT while CDR2 is YYEEEE.